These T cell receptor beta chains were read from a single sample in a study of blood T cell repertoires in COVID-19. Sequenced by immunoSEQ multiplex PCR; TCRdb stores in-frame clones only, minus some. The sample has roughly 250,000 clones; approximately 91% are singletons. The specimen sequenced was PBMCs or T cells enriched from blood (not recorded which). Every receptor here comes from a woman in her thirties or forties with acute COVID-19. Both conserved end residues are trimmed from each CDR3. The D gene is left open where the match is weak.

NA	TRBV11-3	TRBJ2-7	ASSLGLTYEQY
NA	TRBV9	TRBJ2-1	ASSVSSVSPYNEQF
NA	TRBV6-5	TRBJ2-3	ASSYTSTTDTQY
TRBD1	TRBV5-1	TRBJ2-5	ASSRQGAGETQY
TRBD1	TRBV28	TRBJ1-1	ASSLQGAGAF
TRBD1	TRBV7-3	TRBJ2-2	ASSLRTGTGSTGELF
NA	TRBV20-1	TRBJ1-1	RGVRGTEAF
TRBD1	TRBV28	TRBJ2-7	ASSLTGSLDEQY
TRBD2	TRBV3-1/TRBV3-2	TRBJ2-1	ASSQGRLAGEQF
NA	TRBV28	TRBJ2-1	ASAGGSSYNEQF
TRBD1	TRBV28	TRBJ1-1	ASWGQGKSF
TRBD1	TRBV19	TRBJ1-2	ASRGTGAGYGYT
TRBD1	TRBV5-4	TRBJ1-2	ATTRQGSRGYT
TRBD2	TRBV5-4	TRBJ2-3	ASRQGGGITDTQY
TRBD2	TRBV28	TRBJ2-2	ASSLLAGGLVGELF
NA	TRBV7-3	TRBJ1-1	ASSLPSDFGDTEAF
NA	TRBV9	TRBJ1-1	ASSRIGEAEAF
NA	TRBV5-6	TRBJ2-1	ASTPYRLGTHNEQF
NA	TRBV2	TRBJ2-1	ASSLLRGDEQF
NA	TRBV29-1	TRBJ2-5	SVVSLSGETQY
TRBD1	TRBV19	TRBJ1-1	ASSLQGMNTEAF
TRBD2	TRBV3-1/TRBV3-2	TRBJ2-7	ASSQESGRTDFYEQY
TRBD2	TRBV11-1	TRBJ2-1	ASSPRLAGVFNEQF
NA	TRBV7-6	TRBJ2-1	ASSLGQGKF
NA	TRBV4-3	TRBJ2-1	ASSREVYNEQF
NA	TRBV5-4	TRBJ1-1	ASSLVGILPGKQEAF
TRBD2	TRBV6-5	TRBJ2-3	ASGGPGLAQDTQY
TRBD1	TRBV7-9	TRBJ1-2	ASSQGQGGYGYT
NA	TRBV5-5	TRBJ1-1	ASSDSTEVNTEAF
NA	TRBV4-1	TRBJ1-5	ASSQGSWSNQPQH
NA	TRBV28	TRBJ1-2	ASSSGSRYGYT
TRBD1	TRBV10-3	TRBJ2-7	AISFRGPPYEQY
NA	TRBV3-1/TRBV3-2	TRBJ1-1	ASSQDLLAPGSENTEAF
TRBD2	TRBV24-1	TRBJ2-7	ATSDPGTSGEQY
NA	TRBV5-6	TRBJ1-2	ASSRTSNYGYT
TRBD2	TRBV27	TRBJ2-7	ASSSYYSGRGSYEQY
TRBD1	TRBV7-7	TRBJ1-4	AVGQAGKLF
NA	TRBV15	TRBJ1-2	ATSREVSYGYT
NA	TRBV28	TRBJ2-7	ASSLGTPYEQY
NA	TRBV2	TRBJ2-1	ASSVRDNEQF
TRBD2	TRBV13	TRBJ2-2	ASSSTISSGGFTGELF
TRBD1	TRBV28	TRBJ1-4	ASTRQGEKLF
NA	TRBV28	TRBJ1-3	ASSLRYGNTIY
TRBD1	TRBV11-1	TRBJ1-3	ASGVGQLGNTIY
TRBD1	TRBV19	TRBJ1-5	ASSIKGPGGSNQPQH
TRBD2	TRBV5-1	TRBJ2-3	ASSLDNSGTGGTDTQY
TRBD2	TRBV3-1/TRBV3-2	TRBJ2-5	ASSQGAWEGRETQY
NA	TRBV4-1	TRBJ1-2	ASSQEGGGAVGGYT
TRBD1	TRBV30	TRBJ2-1	ASGQGTNRRNEQF
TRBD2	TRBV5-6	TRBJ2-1	ASSLALAGGLEQF
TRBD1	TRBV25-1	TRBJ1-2	ASSDRSVATGGLGYT
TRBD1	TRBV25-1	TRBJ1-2	ASSEFAGGGGYT
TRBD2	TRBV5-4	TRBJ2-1	ASSSPSGRAPEQF
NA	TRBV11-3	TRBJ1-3	ASSLGQDISGNTIY